This TCR beta chain was sequenced in a study of T cell repertoires in aging, cancer and after chemotherapy. V was trimmed by 5 bases and J by 5 bases, leaving 15 bases between them. CDR1 and CDR2 (germline): SQVTM, ANQGSEA. The CDR3 has 13 amino acids. Rearranged V-D-J TRB sequences were amplified with a mixed TRB-A/B primer pool. TCRdb recomputed calls from the multiplex PCR reads with MiXCR, one row per CDR3 protein. The sample contains about 2,000 distinct CDR3 sequences, about 33% of which appear only once. TCR beta rearrangements were amplified from peripheral blood genomic DNA. The chain has TRBV29-1 and TRBJ2-5, with D possibly matching TRBD2 (5 bases). The sequence was obtained from a human donor with a solid tumor. The sequencing input was blood. CDR3 sequence (DNA): TGCAGCGTTCCGAGGGCCGGGCCGGAGACCCAGTACTTC. The encoded protein is CSVPRAGPETQYF.